This T cell receptor beta chain was retrieved from a study of blood T cell repertoires in COVID-19. Study details: Spain, Italy and the United States supplied samples that represented acute and convalescent COVID-19. The cDNA or gDNA used as material had been derived from T cells, B-cell-depleted T cells, or PBMCs.

The CDR3 spans 15 residues. Trimming stripped 3 bases from V and 6 bases from J, with 16 bases between. The germline V gene has CDR1 MRHNA and CDR2 SNTAGT. Authors' analysis steps: From reference gene primer amplification, estimates of nucleated cell counts were derived. TCRdb's copy holds only in-frame clones and misses some; the assay was immunoSEQ multiplex PCR. From that table come the V and J calls and clone size; the DNA was used to work out D and trimming. The sample carries about 210,000 clones, around four fifths recorded once. This TCR came from a man in his forties or fifties with active or convalescent COVID-19. The sample was peripheral blood. The chain is built from TRBV6-4 and TRBJ2-3; possible D gene TRBD2, 6 bases. The CDR3 sequence: CASSESQRARDTQYF. The CDR3 DNA reads as TGTGCCAGCAGTGAATCCCAGCGGGCGAGGGATACGCAGTATTTT.